This TCR beta chain was sequenced for a study of graft-versus-host responses after intestinal transplantation. The overall study: Those transplanted obtained multivisceral, liver-intestinal, or isolated intestinal grafts. Each recipient received anti-thymocyte globulin induction, then tacrolimus and steroids for approximately 3 years. General observations from the study: Investigators detected GvH clones in recipient marrow, with some emerging earlier in ileum or blood. Early post-transplant declines in HvG were associated with peak levels of circulating GvH clones.

The protocol was immunoSEQ multiplex PCR, while the TCRdb copy is restricted to in-frame clones and leaves out a portion. The sample records 75,000 to 100,000 clones, about nine tenths being singletons. V dropped 4 bases and J dropped 9; count of bases not matched to a gene: 13. Looked up from germline, CDR1 is SGHRS and CDR2 is YFSETQ. The CDR3 is 15 amino acids. With respect to this clone: What it binds is not known.

The chain couples TRBV5-1 to TRBJ2-1; 7 bases fit TRBD2. The specimen was unstimulated CD4+ T cells sorted from spleen or lymph node cells, collected before transplant. This clonotype was sampled from a human donor who was the organ donor for an intestinal transplant. This CDR3 is CASSLRGLTASEQFF. The CDR3 bases are TGCGCCAGCAGCCTCCGGGGACTAACGGCTAGTGAGCAGTTCTTC.